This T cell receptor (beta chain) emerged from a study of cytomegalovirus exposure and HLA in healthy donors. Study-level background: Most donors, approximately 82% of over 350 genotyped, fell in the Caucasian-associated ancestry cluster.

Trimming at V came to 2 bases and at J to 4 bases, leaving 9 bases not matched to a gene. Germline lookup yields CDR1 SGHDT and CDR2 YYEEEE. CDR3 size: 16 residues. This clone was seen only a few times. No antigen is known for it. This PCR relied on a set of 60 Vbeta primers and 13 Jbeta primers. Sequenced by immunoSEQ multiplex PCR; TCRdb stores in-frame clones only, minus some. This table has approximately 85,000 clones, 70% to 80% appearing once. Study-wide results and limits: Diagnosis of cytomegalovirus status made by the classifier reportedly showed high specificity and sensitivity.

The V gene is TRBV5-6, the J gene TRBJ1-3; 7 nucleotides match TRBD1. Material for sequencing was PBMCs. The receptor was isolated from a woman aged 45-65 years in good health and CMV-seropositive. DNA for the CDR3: TGTGCCAGCAGCTTAAGGGGGCAGGATTTCGGAAACACCATATATTTT. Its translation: CASSLRGQDFGNTIYF.